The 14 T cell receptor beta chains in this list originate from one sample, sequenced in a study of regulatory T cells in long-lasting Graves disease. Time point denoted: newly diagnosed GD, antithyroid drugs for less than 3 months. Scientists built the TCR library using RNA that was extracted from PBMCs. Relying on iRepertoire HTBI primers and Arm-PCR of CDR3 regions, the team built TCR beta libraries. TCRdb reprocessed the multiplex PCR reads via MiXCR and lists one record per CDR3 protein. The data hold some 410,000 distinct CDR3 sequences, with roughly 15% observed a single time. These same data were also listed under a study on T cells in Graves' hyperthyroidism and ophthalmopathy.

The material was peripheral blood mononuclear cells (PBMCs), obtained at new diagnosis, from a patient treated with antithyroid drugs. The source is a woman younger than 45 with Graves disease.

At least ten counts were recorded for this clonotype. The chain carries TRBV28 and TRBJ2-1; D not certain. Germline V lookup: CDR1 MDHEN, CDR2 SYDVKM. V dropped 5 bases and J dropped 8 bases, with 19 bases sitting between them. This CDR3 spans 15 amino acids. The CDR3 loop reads CASSPTANLKDEQFF. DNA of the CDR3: TGTGCCAGCAGTCCCACGGCCAACCTGAAGGATGAGCAGTTCTTC.

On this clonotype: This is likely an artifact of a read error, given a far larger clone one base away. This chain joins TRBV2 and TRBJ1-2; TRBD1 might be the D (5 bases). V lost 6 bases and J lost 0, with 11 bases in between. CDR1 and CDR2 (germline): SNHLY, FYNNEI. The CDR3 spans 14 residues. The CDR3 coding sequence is TGTGCCAGCAGCCTGGGACTGGCTAACTATGGCTACACCTTC. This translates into CASSLGLANYGYTF.

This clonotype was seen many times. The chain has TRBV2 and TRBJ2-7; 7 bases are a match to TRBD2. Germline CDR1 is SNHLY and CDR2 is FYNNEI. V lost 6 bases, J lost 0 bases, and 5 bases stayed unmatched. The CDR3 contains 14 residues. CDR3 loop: CASSPQRGSYEQYF. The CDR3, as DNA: TGTGCCAGCAGCCCACAGCGGGGCTCCTACGAGCAGTACTTC.

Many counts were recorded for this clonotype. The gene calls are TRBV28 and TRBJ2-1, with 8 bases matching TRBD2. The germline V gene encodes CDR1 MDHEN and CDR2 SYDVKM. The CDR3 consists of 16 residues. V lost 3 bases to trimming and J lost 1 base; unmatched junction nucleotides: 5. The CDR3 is CASSFGSGGSYNEQFF. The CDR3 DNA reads TGTGCCAGCAGTTTTGGGTCGGGAGGGTCCTACAATGAGCAGTTCTTC.

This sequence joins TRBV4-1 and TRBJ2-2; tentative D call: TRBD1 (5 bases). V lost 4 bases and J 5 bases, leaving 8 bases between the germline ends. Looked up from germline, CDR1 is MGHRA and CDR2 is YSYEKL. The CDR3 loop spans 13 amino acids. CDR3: CASSPTETGELFF. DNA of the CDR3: TGCGCCAGCAGCCCGACAGAAACCGGGGAGCTGTTTTTT.

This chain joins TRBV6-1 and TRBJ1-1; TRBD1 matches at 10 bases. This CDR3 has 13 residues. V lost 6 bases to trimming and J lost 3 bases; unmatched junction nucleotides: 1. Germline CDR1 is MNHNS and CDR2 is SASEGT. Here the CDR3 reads CASRGQGYTEAFF. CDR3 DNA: TGTGCCAGCAGGGGACAGGGGTACACTGAAGCTTTCTTT.

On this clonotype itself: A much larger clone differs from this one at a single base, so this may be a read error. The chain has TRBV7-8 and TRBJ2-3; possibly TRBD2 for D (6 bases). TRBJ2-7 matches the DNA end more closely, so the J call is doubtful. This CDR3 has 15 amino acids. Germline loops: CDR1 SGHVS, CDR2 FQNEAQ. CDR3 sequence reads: CASSTPGLRVNEQYF. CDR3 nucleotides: TGTGCCAGCAGCACACCGGGACTCAGAGTTAATGAGCAGTACTTC.

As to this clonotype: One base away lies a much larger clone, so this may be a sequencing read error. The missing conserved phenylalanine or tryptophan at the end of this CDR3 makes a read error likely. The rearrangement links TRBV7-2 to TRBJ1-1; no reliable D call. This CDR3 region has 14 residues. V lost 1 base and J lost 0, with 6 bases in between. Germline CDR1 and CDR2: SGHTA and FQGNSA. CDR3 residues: CASSLVTVNTEAFL. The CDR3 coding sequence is TGTGCCAGCAGCTTAGTTACGGTGAACACTGAAGCTTTCCTT.

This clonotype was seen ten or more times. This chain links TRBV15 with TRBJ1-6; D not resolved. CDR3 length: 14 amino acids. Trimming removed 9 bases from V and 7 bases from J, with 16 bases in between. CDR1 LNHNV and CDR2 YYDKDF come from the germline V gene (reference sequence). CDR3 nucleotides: TGTGCCACTTCTGGTCCCGAATGGAATTCACCCCTCCACTTT. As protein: CATSGPEWNSPLHF.

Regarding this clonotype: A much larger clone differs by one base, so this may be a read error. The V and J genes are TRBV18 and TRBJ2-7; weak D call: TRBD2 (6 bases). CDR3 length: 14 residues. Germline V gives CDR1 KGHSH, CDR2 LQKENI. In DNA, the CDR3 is TGTGCCAGCTCACCACCTTTGCGGGGTTACGAGCAGCACTTC. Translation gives CASSPPLRGYEQHF. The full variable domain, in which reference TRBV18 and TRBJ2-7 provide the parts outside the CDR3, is NAGVMQNPRHLVRRRGQEARLRCSPMKGHSHVYWYRQLPEEGLKFMVYLQKENIIDESGMPKERFSAEFPKEGPSILRIQQVVRGDSAAYFCASSPPLRGYEQHFGPGTRLTVT.

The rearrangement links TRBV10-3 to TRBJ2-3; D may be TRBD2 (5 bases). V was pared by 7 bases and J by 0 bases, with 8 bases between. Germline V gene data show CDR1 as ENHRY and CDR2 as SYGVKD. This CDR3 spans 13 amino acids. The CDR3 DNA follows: TGTGCCATCATGCGGGCCAGCACAGATACGCAGTATTTT. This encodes CAIMRASTDTQYF.

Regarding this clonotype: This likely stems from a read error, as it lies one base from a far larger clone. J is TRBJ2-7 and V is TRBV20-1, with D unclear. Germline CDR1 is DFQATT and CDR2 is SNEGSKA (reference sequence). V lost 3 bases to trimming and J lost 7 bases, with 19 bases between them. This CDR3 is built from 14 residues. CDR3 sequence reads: CSARGHGGNNEQYF. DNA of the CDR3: TGCAGTGCTAGGGGCCACGGTGGAAACAATGAGCAGTACTTC.

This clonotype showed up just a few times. The CDR3 loop reads CAISELVDLNYGYTF. CDR3 nucleotide sequence: TGTGCCATCAGTGAATTGGTCGACCTTAACTATGGCTACACCTTC. The chain joins TRBV10-3 to TRBJ1-2; D gene ambiguous. Germline CDR1 reads ENHRY; CDR2 reads SYGVKD. The CDR3 covers 15 residues. V lost 3 bases to trimming and J lost 1 base, with 12 bases between them.

DNA for the CDR3: TGTGCCAGCAGCCCACTACTCAGCGGGAGCGGAAATACGCAGTATTTT. It encodes CASSPLLSGSGNTQYF. V usage is TRBV7-9 and J usage is TRBJ2-3; the match to TRBD2 covers 8 bases. The CDR3 has 16 amino acids. V gave up 5 bases and J gave up 7 bases; unmatched junction bases: 14. The germline V gene has CDR1 SEHNR and CDR2 FQNEAQ (reference sequence).